The clone carrying this T cell receptor beta chain was picked up many times. The library targeted TCRbeta and was prepared with unique molecular identifiers. Using its own MiXCR run on the PCR reads, TCRdb lists one record per CDR3 protein. The sample has some 490,000 distinct CDR3 sequences, around 12% seen once. This entry is derived from a study of T-cell reconstitution after alpha-beta-depleted transplantation in children. Trimming took 0 bases from V and 4 from J; bases not matched to a gene: 11. There are 17 residues in the CDR3. Germline-derived CDR1 and CDR2 are SGHRS and YFSETQ. This receptor was taken from a human donor who donated a stem cell graft to a child with combined immunodeficiency. The starting material was PBMCs from the stem cell graft donor, obtained from the stem cell graft. This chain uses TRBV5-1 with TRBJ2-3, with 7 bases matching TRBD1. This CDR3 reads CASSLGGLTGFADTQYF. Here the CDR3 DNA reads TGCGCCAGCAGCTTGGGAGGCTTGACAGGGTTTGCAGATACGCAGTATTTT.